This T cell receptor beta chain originates from a study of control samples from healthy donors and cancer patients. Clones were read by immunoSEQ multiplex PCR, and TCRdb kept only the in-frame ones, dropping some. Seen here are tens of thousands of clones, less than 95% observed once, and the top ten hold 20% to 25%. The germline gives CDR1 LNHDA, CDR2 SQIVND (reference sequence). Trimming removed 5 bases at V and 0 bases at J, with 15 bases between. CDR3 size: 16 residues. Comment on this clone: In the same sample, other DNA sequences code for this CDR3.

The V call is TRBV19, the J call TRBJ2-3; D unclear. The origin of this receptor is a woman aged 40 to 49 with head and neck cancer. The material sequenced was PBMCs. CDR3: CASSSLTSTSTDTQYF. CDR3 in DNA: TGTGCCAGTAGTTCCCTGACTTCAACTAGCACAGATACGCAGTATTTT.